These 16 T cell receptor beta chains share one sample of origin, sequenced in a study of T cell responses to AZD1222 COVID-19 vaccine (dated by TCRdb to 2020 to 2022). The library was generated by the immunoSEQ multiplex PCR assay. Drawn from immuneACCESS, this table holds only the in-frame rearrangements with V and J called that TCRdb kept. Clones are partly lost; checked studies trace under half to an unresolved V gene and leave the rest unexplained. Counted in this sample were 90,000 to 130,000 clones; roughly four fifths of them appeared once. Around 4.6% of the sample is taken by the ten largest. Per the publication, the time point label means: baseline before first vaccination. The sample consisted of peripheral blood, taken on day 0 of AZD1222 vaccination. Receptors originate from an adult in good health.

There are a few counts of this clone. CDR3: CASSWGQTNQPQHF. DNA of the CDR3: TGTGCCAGCTCGTGGGGTCAGACCAATCAGCCCCAGCATTTT. The J gene is TRBJ1-5, the V gene TRBV2, with D uncertain. V shed 8 bases and J shed 3 bases, with 14 bases lying between them. There are 14 residues in the CDR3. From germline, CDR1 is SNHLY and CDR2 FYNNEI.

The CDR3, as DNA: TGTGCCAGCAGCGACAAACTAGCGGGCCAGGTCCAGTTCTTC. Residues: CASSDKLAGQVQFF. V gene TRBV7-9 combines with J gene TRBJ2-1; 9 bases match TRBD2. The CDR3 is made up of 14 amino acids. With V trimmed by 5 bases and J by 13 bases, 12 bases remained unmatched. Germline loops: CDR1 SEHNR, CDR2 FQNEAQ (reference sequence).

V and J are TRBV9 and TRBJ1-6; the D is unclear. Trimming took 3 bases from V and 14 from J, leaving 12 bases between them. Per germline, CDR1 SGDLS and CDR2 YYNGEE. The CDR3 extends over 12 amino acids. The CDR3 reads CASSDSLQALHF. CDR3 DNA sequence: TGTGCCAGCAGCGACTCCCTTCAGGCCCTCCACTTT.

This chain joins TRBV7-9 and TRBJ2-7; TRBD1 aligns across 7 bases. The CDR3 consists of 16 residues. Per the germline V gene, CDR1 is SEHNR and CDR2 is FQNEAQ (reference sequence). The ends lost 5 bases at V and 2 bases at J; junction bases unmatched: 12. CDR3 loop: CASSAPPGQIPYEQYF. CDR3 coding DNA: TGTGCCAGCAGCGCCCCTCCGGGACAGATTCCCTACGAGCAGTACTTC.

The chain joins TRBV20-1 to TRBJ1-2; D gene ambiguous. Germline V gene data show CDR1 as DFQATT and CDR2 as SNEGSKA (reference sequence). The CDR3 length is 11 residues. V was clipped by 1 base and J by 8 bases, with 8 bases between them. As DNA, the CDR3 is TGCAGTGCTAGAGCACAGACGGGCTACACCTTC. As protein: CSARAQTGYTF.

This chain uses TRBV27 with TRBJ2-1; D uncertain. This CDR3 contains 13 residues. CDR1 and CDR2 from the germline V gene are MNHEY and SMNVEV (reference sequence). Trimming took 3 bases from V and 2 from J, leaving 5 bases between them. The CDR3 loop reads CASSFRTYNEQFF. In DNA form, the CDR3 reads TGTGCCAGCAGTTTCCGAACCTACAATGAGCAGTTCTTC.

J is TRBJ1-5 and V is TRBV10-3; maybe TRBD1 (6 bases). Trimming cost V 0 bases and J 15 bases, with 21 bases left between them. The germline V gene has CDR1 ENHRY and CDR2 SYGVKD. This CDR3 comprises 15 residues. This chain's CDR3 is CAISESSVPGAVSHF. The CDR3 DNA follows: TGTGCCATCAGTGAGTCTTCAGTACCGGGGGCGGTCTCGCATTTT.

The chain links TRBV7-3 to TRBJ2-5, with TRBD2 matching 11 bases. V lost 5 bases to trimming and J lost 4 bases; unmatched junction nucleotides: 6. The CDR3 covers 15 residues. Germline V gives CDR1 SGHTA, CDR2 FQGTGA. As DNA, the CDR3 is TGTGCCAGCAGCCGGGGTAGCGGGGGGGCAGAGACCCAGTACTTC. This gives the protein CASSRGSGGAETQYF.

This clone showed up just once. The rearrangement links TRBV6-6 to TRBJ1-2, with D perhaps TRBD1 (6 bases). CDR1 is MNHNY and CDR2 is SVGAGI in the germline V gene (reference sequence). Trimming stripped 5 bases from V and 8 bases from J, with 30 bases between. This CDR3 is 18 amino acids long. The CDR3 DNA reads TGTGCCAGCAGTCCAAACTCGAGGGGGGTGAGGGCCTTTATAGGCTACACCTTC. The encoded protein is CASSPNSRGVRAFIGYTF.

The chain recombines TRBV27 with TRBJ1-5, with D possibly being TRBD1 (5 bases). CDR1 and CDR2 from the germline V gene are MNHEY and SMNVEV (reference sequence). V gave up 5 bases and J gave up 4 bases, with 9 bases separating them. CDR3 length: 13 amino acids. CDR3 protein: CASSPRANQPQHF. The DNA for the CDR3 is TGTGCCAGCAGTCCCAGGGCAAATCAGCCCCAGCATTTT.

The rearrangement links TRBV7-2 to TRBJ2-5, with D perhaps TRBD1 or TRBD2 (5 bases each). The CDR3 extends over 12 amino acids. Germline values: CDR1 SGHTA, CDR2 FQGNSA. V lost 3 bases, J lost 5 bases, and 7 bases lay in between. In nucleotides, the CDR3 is TGTGCCAGCAGCTTCTGGGGGGAGACCCAGTACTTC. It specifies CASSFWGETQYF.

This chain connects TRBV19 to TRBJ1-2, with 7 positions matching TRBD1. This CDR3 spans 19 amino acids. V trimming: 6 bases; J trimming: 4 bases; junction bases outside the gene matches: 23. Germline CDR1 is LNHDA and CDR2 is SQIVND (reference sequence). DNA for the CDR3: TGTGCCAGTAGCGCCGCCGCCGCCAAGGGGGCCCCAACACCCTATGGCTACACCTTC. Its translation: CASSAAAAKGAPTPYGYTF.

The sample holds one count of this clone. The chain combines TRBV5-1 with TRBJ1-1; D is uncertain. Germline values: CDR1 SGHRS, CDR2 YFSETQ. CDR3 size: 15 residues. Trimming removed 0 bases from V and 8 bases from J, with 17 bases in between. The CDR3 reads CASSLVSAAEGEAFF. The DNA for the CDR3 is TGCGCCAGCAGCTTGGTGTCAGCGGCGGAGGGAGAAGCTTTCTTT.

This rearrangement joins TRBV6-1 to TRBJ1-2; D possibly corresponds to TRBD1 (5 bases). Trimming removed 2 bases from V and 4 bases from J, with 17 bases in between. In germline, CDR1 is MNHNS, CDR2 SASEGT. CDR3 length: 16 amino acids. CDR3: CASSERGDEPSYGYTF. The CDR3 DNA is TGTGCCAGCAGTGAACGCGGGGACGAACCCTCCTATGGCTACACCTTC.

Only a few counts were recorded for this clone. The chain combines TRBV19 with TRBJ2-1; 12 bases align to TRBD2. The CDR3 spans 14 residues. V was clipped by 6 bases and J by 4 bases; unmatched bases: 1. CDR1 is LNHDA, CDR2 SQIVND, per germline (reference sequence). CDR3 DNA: TGTGCCAGTAGGACTAGCGGGAGTTACAATGAGCAGTTCTTC. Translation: CASRTSGSYNEQFF.

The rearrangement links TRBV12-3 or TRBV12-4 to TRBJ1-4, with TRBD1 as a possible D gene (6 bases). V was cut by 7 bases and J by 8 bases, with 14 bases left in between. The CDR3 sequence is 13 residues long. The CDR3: CASTTGAGEKLFF. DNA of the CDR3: TGTGCCAGCACCACGGGGGCGGGCGAAAAACTGTTTTTT.